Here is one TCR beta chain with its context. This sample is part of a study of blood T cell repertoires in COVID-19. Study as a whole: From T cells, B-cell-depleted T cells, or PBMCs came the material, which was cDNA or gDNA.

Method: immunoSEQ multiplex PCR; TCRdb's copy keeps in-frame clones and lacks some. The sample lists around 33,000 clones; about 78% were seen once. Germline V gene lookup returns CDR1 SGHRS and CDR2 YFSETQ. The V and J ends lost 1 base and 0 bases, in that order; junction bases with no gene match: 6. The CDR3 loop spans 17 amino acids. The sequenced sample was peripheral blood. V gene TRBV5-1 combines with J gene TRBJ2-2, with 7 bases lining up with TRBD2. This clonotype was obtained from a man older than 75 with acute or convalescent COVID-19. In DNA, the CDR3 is TGCGCCAGCAGCTTGAGGCTAGCGGAGACGAACACCGGGGAGCTGTTTTTT. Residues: CASSLRLAETNTGELFF.